The rows below give T cell receptor beta chains drawn from one sample of a study of breast tumors, draining lymph nodes, adjacent tissues. TCRdb used MiXCR to reprocess the multiplex PCR reads, holding one entry per CDR3 protein. In the table there are 70,000 to 85,000 distinct CDR3 sequences, about 21% of which are singletons. The sequenced sample was axillary lymph node tissue. These receptors all stem from a female donor with breast cancer. Some clones in this sample may be carry-over from other donors' samples. CDR3s include the opening cysteine and the closing phenylalanine or tryptophan. The order of the fields is CDR3 length, J gene, D gene, clone size, V gene, CDR3 protein, CDR3 DNA. D genes are given only for firm matches. Clone size is not always given. Where it is, it says once, few, many or a class for expanded clones.

>14|TRBJ1-4|NA|many|TRBV5-5
CASSLVGYSEKLFF
TGTGCCAGCAGCTTGGTAGGGTATAGTGAAAAACTGTTTTTT
>16|TRBJ1-4|NA|many|TRBV11-2
CASSSKGSGVNEKLFF
TGTGCCAGCAGCTCTAAGGGATCGGGCGTGAATGAAAAACTGTTTTTT
>17|TRBJ1-4|NA|NA|TRBV19
CASSSSTGRGRDEKLFF
TGTGCCAGTAGTTCCTCAACAGGGAGAGGGCGAGACGAAAAACTGTTTTTT
>14|TRBJ2-1|NA|many|TRBV11-2
CASSLVIKENEQFF
TGTGCCAGCAGCTTAGTGATCAAGGAGAATGAGCAGTTCTTC
>15|TRBJ2-7|TRBD2|NA|TRBV7-9
CAISPFSGSVYEQYF
TGTGCCATCAGCCCCTTTAGCGGGAGCGTCTACGAGCAGTACTTC
>20|TRBJ2-7|TRBD2|many|TRBV4-1
CASSRIIIGTSGRLSYEQYF
TGCGCCAGCAGCCGGATTATAATAGGGACTAGCGGGAGGCTCTCCTACGAGCAGTACTTC
>16|TRBJ2-5|TRBD2|many|TRBV20-1
CSARTTSGRPGETQYF
TGCAGTGCTAGAACTACTAGCGGGAGGCCGGGTGAGACCCAGTACTTC
>14|TRBJ2-5|TRBD2|many|TRBV12-3/TRBV12-4
CASSFGGREETQYF
TGTGCCAGCAGTTTCGGCGGGAGGGAGGAGACCCAGTACTTC
>14|TRBJ2-1|TRBD2|many|TRBV7-7
CASSLGGGRGEQFF
TGTGCTAGCAGCTTAGGTGGCGGGAGAGGTGAGCAGTTCTTC
>15|TRBJ2-1|NA|NA|TRBV28
CASSLGSELYNEQFF
TGTGCCAGCAGTTTGGGTAGCGAGCTGTACAATGAGCAGTTCTTC
>15|TRBJ2-3|TRBD1|few|TRBV5-6
CASSFDRGSEDTQYF
TGTGCCAGCAGCTTCGACAGGGGAAGTGAAGATACGCAGTATTTT
>17|TRBJ2-1|TRBD2|many|TRBV10-2
CASSELLAGGFRNEQFF
TGCGCCAGCAGTGAATTACTAGCGGGAGGTTTTAGAAATGAGCAGTTCTTC
>13|TRBJ1-2|NA|many|TRBV7-2
CASSFGRGYGYTF
TGTGCCAGCAGCTTCGGCAGGGGCTATGGCTACACCTTC
>14|TRBJ1-2|NA|many|TRBV4-1
CASSAGAPTYGYTF
TGCGCCAGCAGCGCCGGGGCGCCGACCTATGGCTACACCTTC
>18|TRBJ2-1|TRBD2|many|TRBV11-2
CASSLVWVAGGSYNEQFF
TGTGCCAGCAGCTTAGTGTGGGTAGCGGGAGGCTCCTACAATGAGCAGTTCTTC
>18|TRBJ2-7|NA|many|TRBV11-3
CASSTHSPPQGSSYEQYF
TGTGCCAGCAGCACCCATTCCCCCCCGCAGGGAAGCTCCTACGAGCAGTACTTC
>15|TRBJ2-7|NA|many|TRBV4-2
CASSQDWQGGDEQYF
TGTGCCAGCAGCCAAGATTGGCAGGGCGGGGATGAGCAGTACTTC
>17|TRBJ2-1|TRBD2|many|TRBV7-6
CASSPDSLPSGYNEQFF
TGTGCCAGCAGCCCTGACTCTCTCCCTAGCGGTTACAATGAGCAGTTCTTC
>13|TRBJ2-1|NA|few|TRBV28
CASSLSRRVEQFF
TGTGCCAGCAGTTTATCAAGGAGGGTTGAGCAGTTCTTC
>15|TRBJ2-1|NA|many|TRBV9
CASSTPRDSYNEQFF
TGTGCCAGCAGCACCCCCCGAGACTCCTACAATGAGCAGTTCTTC
>14|TRBJ2-1|TRBD1|many|TRBV6-6
CASGTDRGFHEQFF
TGTGCCAGCGGGACGGACAGGGGATTTCATGAGCAGTTCTTC
>16|TRBJ1-3|NA|many|TRBV7-8
CASSLYQQSSGNTIYF
TGTGCCAGCAGCTTATACCAGCAGTCCTCTGGAAACACCATATATTTT
>15|TRBJ2-3|NA|many|TRBV7-6
CASSLTPAETDTQYF
TGTGCCAGCAGCTTAACCCCGGCCGAGACAGATACGCAGTATTTT
>18|TRBJ2-3|TRBD1|many|TRBV7-2
CASSRWFIGQGSGDTQYF
TGTGCCAGCAGCCGTTGGTTTATTGGACAGGGGAGCGGAGATACGCAGTATTTT
>17|TRBJ2-2|TRBD2|many|TRBV9
CASSVGGLAGVGGELFF
TGTGCCAGCAGCGTAGGAGGACTAGCGGGAGTAGGCGGGGAGCTGTTTTTT
>15|TRBJ2-5|NA|many|TRBV9
CASSVEPDYRETQYF
TGTGCCAGCAGCGTAGAGCCCGACTATCGGGAGACCCAGTACTTC
>16|TRBJ2-5|TRBD2|many|TRBV20-1
CSASDRGGSRGETQYF
TGCAGTGCTAGTGATCGTGGCGGGAGCCGAGGCGAGACCCAGTACTTC
>15|TRBJ2-7|NA|few|TRBV3-2
CASSHKREAPYEQYF
TGTGCCAGCAGCCACAAGCGGGAGGCCCCTTACGAGCAGTACTTC